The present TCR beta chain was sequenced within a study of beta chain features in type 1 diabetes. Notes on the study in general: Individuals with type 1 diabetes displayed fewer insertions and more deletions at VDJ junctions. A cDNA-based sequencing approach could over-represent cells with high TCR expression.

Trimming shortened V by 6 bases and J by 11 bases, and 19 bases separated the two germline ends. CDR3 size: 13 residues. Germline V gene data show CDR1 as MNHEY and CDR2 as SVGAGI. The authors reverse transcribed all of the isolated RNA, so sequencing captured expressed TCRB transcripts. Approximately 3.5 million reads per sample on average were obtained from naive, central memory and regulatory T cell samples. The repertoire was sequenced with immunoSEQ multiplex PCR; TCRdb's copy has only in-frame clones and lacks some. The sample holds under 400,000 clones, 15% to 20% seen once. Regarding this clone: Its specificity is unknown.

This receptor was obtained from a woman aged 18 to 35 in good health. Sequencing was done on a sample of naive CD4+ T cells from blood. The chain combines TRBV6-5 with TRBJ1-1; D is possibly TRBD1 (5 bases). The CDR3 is CASSDHSRGVAFF. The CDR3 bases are TGTGCCAGCAGCGACCATTCCCGGGGGGTGGCTTTCTTT.